The next 24 T cell receptor beta chains were all read from a single sample in a study of CD8+CD57+ T cells in acquired aplastic anemia. Sequencing was done on patients that had shown CD8+CD57+ cell expansion by flow cytometry. Genomic DNA templated the TCR beta VDJ and CDR3 profiling. MiXCR, applied by TCRdb to the reads, yields one record per CDR3 protein. Of 150,000 to 200,000 distinct CDR3 sequences in the sample, nearly 50% were seen once. Sequencing was performed on sorted CD4+, CD8+, or CD8+CD57+ T cells (not recorded which) from PBMCs. Receptors were obtained from a human donor with aplastic anemia.

The J gene is TRBJ2-3, the V gene TRBV29-1, with unresolved D. Per the germline V gene, CDR1 is SQVTM and CDR2 is ANQGSEA. The CDR3 extends over 12 amino acids. V was pared by 2 bases and J by 5 bases, with 8 bases between. In nucleotides, the CDR3 is TGCAGCGTTGAAAAACTTGGAGATACGCAGTATTTT. Protein product: CSVEKLGDTQYF.

The gene calls are TRBV7-2 and TRBJ2-3, with a possible D match to TRBD1 (6 bases). Trimming left V 5 bases short and J 3 bases short, with 9 bases between. The CDR3 consists of 13 residues. Germline CDR1 SGHTA, CDR2 FQGNSA. CDR3 residues: CASSHRVTDTQYF. The CDR3 DNA reads as TGTGCCAGCAGCCACAGGGTGACAGATACGCAGTATTTT.

This clonotype was counted many times. The J gene is TRBJ1-1, the V gene TRBV11-3; maybe TRBD1 (5 bases). This CDR3 has 14 residues. V gave up 3 bases and J gave up 0 bases, with 8 bases separating them. The germline CDR1 and CDR2 sequences are SGHNT and YENEEA. The CDR3 DNA reads TGTGCCAGCAGCTTTGGGGGGTTGAACACTGAAGCTTTCTTT. It is translated as CASSFGGLNTEAFF.

The V call is TRBV5-8, the J call TRBJ1-1, with D possibly matching TRBD1 (5 bases). Per germline, CDR1 SGHTS and CDR2 YDEGEE. Trimming took off 0 bases at V and 6 bases at J, with 9 bases between the two ends. The CDR3 sequence is 13 residues long. The CDR3 nucleotides are TGTGCCAGCAGCTTGGTCCGAGGGGCTGAAGCTTTCTTT. It codes for CASSLVRGAEAFF. Full variable domain (remainder filled in from reference TRBV5-8 and TRBJ1-1): EAGVTQSPTHLIKTRGQQATLRCSPISGHTSVYWYQQALGLGLQFLLWYDEGEERNRGNFPPRFSGRQFPNYSSELNVNALELEDSALYLCASSLVRGAEAFFGQGTRLTVV.

Note on this clonotype: The junction does not match germline at one end; this may be a read error. V is TRBV10-3 and J is TRBJ2-2; D is possibly TRBD1 (5 bases). CDR3 length: 15 residues. The germline V gene encodes CDR1 ENHRY and CDR2 SYGVKD. In DNA form, the CDR3 reads TGTGCCATCAGTATGACAGCGAAGAACACTGGGGAGCTGTTTTTT. Its protein is CAISMTAKNTGELFF.

This clonotype was seen many times. The CDR3 DNA reads TGTGCCAGCTCACCAAACAGGGCCGCCTACGAGCAGTACTTC. It specifies CASSPNRAAYEQYF. V gene TRBV18 combines with J gene TRBJ2-7, with D possibly matching TRBD1 (6 bases). CDR1 KGHSH and CDR2 LQKENI come from the germline V gene. The CDR3 spans 14 residues. V dropped 2 bases and J dropped 2 bases, with 10 bases sitting between them.

The chain uses TRBV19 and TRBJ2-1; 8 nucleotides agree with TRBD2. The CDR3 is 16 residues long. The junction had 9 bases not matched to a gene; V was cut back by 2 bases and J by 6 bases. The V gene's germline CDR1 is LNHDA and CDR2 SQIVND (reference sequence). The DNA of the CDR3 is TGTGCCAGTAGTATACCAAGTATTAGCGGGACCAATGAGCAGTTCTTC. This translates into CASSIPSISGTNEQFF.

A remark on this clonotype: Germline is not matched at one junction end, which may reflect a read error. V is TRBV5-1 and J is TRBJ2-7; D might be TRBD2 (5 bases). This CDR3 has 13 amino acids. The germline gives CDR1 SGHRS, CDR2 YFSETQ. The CDR3 DNA reads TGCGCCTGCAGCGTGCGGGTTGCCTACGAACAGTACTTC. Amino acids: CACSVRVAYEQYF. Full variable domain (rest looked up from reference TRBV5-1 and TRBJ2-7): KAGVTQTPRYLIKTRGQQVTLSCSPISGHRSVSWYQQTPGQGLQFLFEYFSETQRNKGNFPGRFSGRQFSNSRSEMNVSTLELGDSALYLCACSVRVAYEQYFGPGTRLTVT.

This clonotype was recorded many times. This chain connects TRBV9 to TRBJ1-2; D gene unclear. V lost 0 bases and J 8 bases, leaving 14 bases between the germline ends. Germline V gene lookup returns CDR1 SGDLS and CDR2 YYNGEE. The CDR3 runs 14 residues. The CDR3 spells CASSVGNSFWGYTF. As DNA, the CDR3 is TGTGCCAGCAGCGTAGGGAACAGCTTTTGGGGCTACACCTTC.

Notes on this clonotype: It may be a read error: a sequence one base away is much more abundant. The chain is built from TRBV5-1 and TRBJ2-1; TRBD2 matches at 9 bases. Germline CDR1 is SGHRS and CDR2 is YFSETQ. The length of the CDR3 is 16 residues. The CDR3 spells CASRLVGLAPPNEQFF. The CDR3 DNA is TGCGCCAGCAGGTTGGTCGGACTAGCGCCCCCCAATGAGCAGTTCTTC.

The sample holds many counts of this clonotype. The J gene is TRBJ2-2, the V gene TRBV20-1; D possibly corresponds to TRBD1 (5 bases). Germline CDR1 and CDR2: DFQATT and SNEGSKA (reference sequence). The CDR3 has 16 amino acids. V lost 4 bases and J lost 4, with 19 bases in between. CDR3 sequence (DNA): TGCAGTGCTAAGGGGTCACTATCTTTGAGCACCGGGGAGCTGTTTTTT. Translating it yields CSAKGSLSLSTGELFF.

The chain links TRBV10-3 to TRBJ1-6; TRBD1 is a possible D gene (5 bases). Germline CDR1 and CDR2: ENHRY and SYGVKD. The germline V and J ends were trimmed by 11 bases and 9 bases, with 20 bases remaining between them. This CDR3 has 14 residues. As DNA, the CDR3 is TGTGCCGTATCTGGGACGGCCTGGGGTTCACCCCTCCACTTT. It codes for CAVSGTAWGSPLHF.

This clonotype was seen many times. The genes are TRBV5-1 and TRBJ2-3; unclear D gene. Looked up from germline, CDR1 is SGHRS and CDR2 is YFSETQ. Trimming removed 0 bases from V and 6 bases from J, with 14 bases in between. The CDR3 consists of 15 residues. The CDR3 sequence is CASSLDRSPGDTQYF. The CDR3, as DNA: TGCGCCAGCAGCTTGGATAGGTCCCCCGGGGATACGCAGTATTTT.

This clonotype was found a few times. The rearrangement links TRBV29-1 to TRBJ2-1; weak D call: TRBD1 (6 bases). V lost 8 bases, J lost 8 bases, and 16 bases lay in between. This CDR3 is 12 amino acids long. Germline lookup yields CDR1 SQVTM and CDR2 ANQGSEA. The CDR3 reads CSHIGGYDEQFF. In DNA, the CDR3 is TGCAGCCACATAGGGGGTTACGATGAGCAGTTCTTC.

The V call is TRBV6-5, the J call TRBJ1-4; D is uncertain. Germline assignment: CDR1 MNHEY and CDR2 SVGAGI. Between the trimmed V and J ends, which lost 0 bases and 8 bases, there was a span of 7 bases. This CDR3 has 13 residues. CDR3 coding DNA: TGTGCCAGCAGTTACTCGAAACAGGAAAAACTGTTTTTT. Translation gives CASSYSKQEKLFF.

This clonotype was counted ten times or more. The gene calls are TRBV19 and TRBJ1-1, with D perhaps matching TRBD1 (5 bases). From germline, CDR1 is LNHDA and CDR2 SQIVND (reference sequence). Trimming removed 5 bases from V and 11 bases from J, with 12 bases in between. The CDR3 sequence is 11 residues long. CDR3 residues: CASSARDVAFF. The CDR3 DNA reads TGTGCCAGTAGTGCACGGGACGTGGCTTTCTTT.

CDR3 DNA sequence: TGTGCCAGCTCACCTTCAAACAGGGGTATCCACTCCTACGAGCAGTACTTC. Translating gives CASSPSNRGIHSYEQYF. The chain recombines TRBV14 with TRBJ2-7; 7 bases line up with TRBD1. The CDR3 is 17 residues long. V gave up 8 bases and J gave up 0 bases; unmatched junction bases: 16. Per germline, CDR1 SGHDN and CDR2 FVKESK.

This chain joins TRBV2 and TRBJ2-7; D not resolved. Germline CDR1 reads SNHLY; CDR2 reads FYNNEI. This CDR3 spans 13 amino acids. Trimming stripped 4 bases from V and 1 base from J, with 8 bases between. The CDR3 loop is CASSAANSYEQYF. DNA of the CDR3: TGTGCCAGCAGTGCAGCAAATTCCTACGAGCAGTACTTC.

This clonotype was detected ten times or more. This sequence joins TRBV9 and TRBJ2-7; D perhaps matches TRBD2 (5 bases). Per germline, CDR1 SGDLS and CDR2 YYNGEE. V dropped 4 bases and J dropped 5 bases, with 16 bases sitting between them. This CDR3 comprises 14 residues. CDR3 DNA sequence: TGTGCCAGCAGCCCGGAGGCGGAACCTAACGAGCAGTACTTC. Translated: CASSPEAEPNEQYF.

Concerning this clonotype itself: This may arise from a read error, as a much more abundant clone is one base away. The chain has TRBV20-1 and TRBJ2-7; D is perhaps TRBD2 (5 bases). The CDR3 covers 15 residues. Per germline, CDR1 DFQATT and CDR2 SNEGSKA (reference sequence). The germline V and J ends were trimmed by 0 bases and 3 bases, with 15 bases remaining between them. The CDR3 is CSARDAAEMDYEQYF. DNA of the CDR3: TGCAGTGCTAGAGATGCAGCGGAGATGGACTACGAGCAGTACTTC.

The chain links TRBV15 to TRBJ2-7; TRBD1 matches 7 bases. The CDR3 has 16 amino acids. Germline V CDR1 and CDR2: LNHNV, YYDKDF (reference sequence). J was trimmed by 3 bases and V by 3 bases; bases with no gene match: 11. The CDR3 coding sequence is TGTGCCACCAGCAGTTACTCCCGGGACAGAAGCTACGAGCAGTACTTC. This codes for CATSSYSRDRSYEQYF. The full variable domain, its missing parts supplied by reference TRBV15 and TRBJ2-7, is DAMVIQNPRYQVTQFGKPVTLSCSQTLNHNVMYWYQQKSSQAPKLLFHYYDKDFNNEADTPDNFQSRRPNTSFCFLDIRSPGLGDTAMYLCATSSYSRDRSYEQYFGPGTRLTVT.

V usage is TRBV20-1 and J usage is TRBJ1-2; D unclear. Trimming removed 6 bases from V and 6 bases from J, with 14 bases in between. This CDR3 spans 12 amino acids. Per the germline V gene, CDR1 is DFQATT and CDR2 is SNEGSKA (reference sequence). CDR3 coding DNA: TGCAGTGCCGAGCTTAACTGCGATGGCTACACCTTC. Amino acid sequence: CSAELNCDGYTF.

The chain couples TRBV3-1 to TRBJ2-6; D gene ambiguous. Trimming took off 0 bases at V and 0 bases at J, with 9 bases between the two ends. This CDR3 has 17 amino acids. Germline V lookup: CDR1 LGHDT, CDR2 YNNKEL (reference sequence). In DNA, the CDR3 is TGTGCCAGCAGCCAAGATGAGAGCTACTCTGGGGCCAACGTCCTGACTTTC. Protein product: CASSQDESYSGANVLTF.

This chain uses TRBV11-2 with TRBJ2-2; 7 bases are a match to TRBD1. The germline V gene has CDR1 SGHAT and CDR2 FQNNGV. This CDR3 contains 16 residues. With 5 bases clipped from V and 0 bases from J, the junction kept 6 bases outside the gene matches. The CDR3 DNA follows: TGTGCCAGCAGCCCTCGGGACAGAACGAACACCGGGGAGCTGTTTTTT. Its protein product is CASSPRDRTNTGELFF.